These 32 T cell receptor beta chains were all obtained from the same sample, sequenced in a study of blood T cells in healthy people across ages (dated by TCRdb to the mid-2010s). Library construction relied on 5' RACE. Sequencer: Illumina HiSeq 2500. A second PCR of roughly 7 to 11 cycles was run with a J-beta primer mix and a sample-barcoded 5' primer. The public reads were run again by TCRdb, first through fastp at Q25 and then through MiXCR, and only productive beta chains were kept. CDR3 protein sequences are deduplicated, and each keeps its most common genes and DNA. This sample has hundreds of thousands of distinct CDR3 sequences in its table, and approximately 60% of those were observed once. Jointly, the top ten make up roughly 25% of the sample. The sequenced sample was blood. The receptor source for this set is a man aged 40-55 years in good health.

This clonotype was seen only once. This chain joins TRBV12-3 or TRBV12-4 and TRBJ1-2; D is perhaps TRBD1 (5 bases). V gave up 5 bases and J gave up 8 bases, with 15 bases separating them. This CDR3 has 13 residues. The CDR3: CASSMGTDWGYTF. The CDR3 DNA reads TGTGCCAGCAGTATGGGGACCGACTGGGGCTACACCTTC.

The chain is built from TRBV28 and TRBJ2-5, with TRBD2 identical over 7 bases. The CDR3 sequence is 14 residues long. The germline V gene encodes CDR1 MDHEN and CDR2 SYDVKM. V dropped 3 bases and J dropped 3; count of bases not matched to a gene: 4. CDR3 in amino acids: CASSFWRGKETQYF. In nucleotides, the CDR3 is TGTGCCAGCAGTTTCTGGCGGGGGAAAGAGACCCAGTACTTC.

This chain links TRBV27 with TRBJ2-5; 10 bases agree with TRBD1. The DNA end favors TRBJ2-7, so the J call may be wrong. This CDR3 has 16 amino acids. Germline lookup yields CDR1 MNHEY and CDR2 SMNVEV (reference sequence). CDR3 sequence: CASSPSGGDRGYEQYF. DNA of the CDR3: TGTGCCAGCAGTCCGTCCGGGGGGGACAGGGGATACGAGCAGTACTTC.

The table lists this clonotype with a few counts. The chain links TRBV14 to TRBJ1-4; TRBD1 might be the D (5 bases). V was shortened by 1 base and J by 4 bases, with 16 bases between the two germline ends. CDR3 length equals 17 residues. The V gene's germline CDR1 is SGHDN and CDR2 FVKESK. CDR3 protein: CASSQVLGREDNEKLFF. Written as DNA, the CDR3 is TGTGCCAGCAGCCAAGTCCTCGGCAGGGAAGATAATGAAAAACTGTTTTTT. The whole variable domain, filled in from reference TRBV14 and TRBJ1-4, reads EAGVTQFPSHSVIEKGQTVTLRCDPISGHDNLYWYRRVMGKEIKFLLHFVKESKQDESGMPNNRFLAERTGGTYSTLKVQPAELEDSGVYFCASSQVLGREDNEKLFFGSGTQLSVL.

CDR3 in amino acids: CSVEGVRGGELNNEQYF. The CDR3, as DNA: TGCAGCGTTGAAGGGGTACGGGGAGGCGAGTTGAACAATGAGCAGTACTTC. The J gene is TRBJ2-5, the V gene TRBV29-1; D is perhaps TRBD2 (6 bases). This CDR3 region has 17 residues. Germline values: CDR1 SQVTM, CDR2 ANQGSEA. The V and J ends lost 1 base and 11 bases respectively, with 29 bases between them.

This clonotype occurred a few times. The chain links TRBV6-1 to TRBJ1-2; D is unclear. Germline V gene data show CDR1 as MNHNS and CDR2 as SASEGT. CDR3 length equals 15 residues. Trimming removed 5 bases at V and 3 bases at J, with 16 bases between. The CDR3 reads CASSLSALPYYGYTF. CDR3 nucleotides: TGTGCCAGCAGTTTGTCAGCGCTACCCTACTATGGCTACACCTTC.

Only a few counts were recorded for this clonotype. The rearrangement links TRBV29-1 to TRBJ2-4, with TRBD2 matching 8 bases. The J call may be mistaken, given a closer DNA end match to TRBJ2-7. The CDR3 is made up of 13 amino acids. Germline V CDR1 and CDR2: SQVTM, ANQGSEA. DNA for the CDR3: TGCAGCGTTGGGCGAGCGGGAGTGGGCGAGCAGTACTTC. Protein sequence: CSVGRAGVGEQYF.

This clonotype was seen once. The chain recombines TRBV27 with TRBJ1-6; 9 bases match TRBD1. CDR1 is MNHEY, CDR2 SMNVEV, per germline (reference sequence). The CDR3 contains 16 residues. V was pared by 5 bases and J by 6 bases, with 8 bases of the junction left unmatched. DNA of the CDR3: TGTGCCAGCAGTAATCAGGGGACAGGGAGTAATTCACCCCTCCACTTT. Its translation: CASSNQGTGSNSPLHF.

This clonotype showed up just a few times. The CDR3 sequence: CASSFPGANEQFF. DNA for the CDR3: TGCGCCAGCAGCTTCCCTGGTGCAAATGAGCAGTTCTTC. The chain recombines TRBV5-1 with TRBJ2-1; D uncertain. The ends were cut back, 2 bases at V and 7 bases at J, with 10 bases in the middle. The CDR3 runs 13 residues. Germline-derived CDR1 and CDR2 are SGHRS and YFSETQ.

This clonotype was detected only once. The rearrangement links TRBV27 to TRBJ2-4, with D unclear. CDR1 and CDR2 (germline): MNHEY, SMNVEV (reference sequence). There are 15 residues in the CDR3. Trimming took off 7 bases at V and 0 bases at J, with 13 bases between the two ends. The CDR3 reads CASKSMILAKNIQYF. CDR3 DNA: TGTGCCAGCAAGTCGATGATACTAGCCAAAAACATTCAGTACTTC.

The chain uses TRBV9 and TRBJ2-5; 10 nucleotides align to TRBD2. Germline V gene lookup returns CDR1 SGDLS and CDR2 YYNGEE. The CDR3 totals 17 residues. Trimming took 0 bases from V and 4 from J; bases not matched to a gene: 9. The CDR3 loop is CASSVDPSGGTVETQYF. The CDR3 DNA sequence: TGTGCCAGCAGCGTAGATCCTAGCGGGGGTACAGTAGAGACCCAGTACTTC.

In this sample, this clonotype turned up a few times. The rearrangement links TRBV24-1 to TRBJ2-3; D might be TRBD1 (7 bases). V shed 3 bases and J shed 2 bases, with 17 bases lying between them. The CDR3 spans 17 residues. Germline V gives CDR1 KGHDR, CDR2 SFDVKD. The CDR3 DNA reads as TGTGCCACCAGTGATCCCAGAACAGGGGAGGCCACAGATACGCAGTATTTT. Its protein is CATSDPRTGEATDTQYF.

V gene TRBV6-2 or TRBV6-3 combines with J gene TRBJ1-1; 8 positions match TRBD1. J was trimmed by 1 base and V by 5 bases; bases with no gene match: 3. The CDR3 is made up of 14 amino acids. In germline, CDR1 is MNHEY, CDR2 SVGEGT. CDR3 residues: CASSRDRSNTEAFF. For the CDR3, the DNA is TGTGCCAGCAGTCGGGACAGGTCGAACACTGAAGCTTTCTTT.

This clonotype was picked up a small number of times. The genes are TRBV29-1 and TRBJ2-1, with unresolved D. V was cut by 4 bases and J by 5 bases, with 9 bases left in between. The CDR3 contains 12 residues. Germline CDR1 SQVTM, CDR2 ANQGSEA. The CDR3 protein is CSVAPDDNEQFF. The CDR3 bases are TGCAGCGTTGCCCCGGACGACAATGAGCAGTTCTTC.

J is TRBJ1-2 and V is TRBV4-2, with 9 bases lining up with TRBD1. The germline CDR1 and CDR2 sequences are LGHNA and YNFKEQ. Trimming cost V 2 bases and J 1 base; bases outside gene matches: 11. The CDR3 is made up of 18 amino acids. The CDR3 sequence: CASSQRPGTGWNNYGYTF. Here the CDR3 DNA reads TGTGCCAGCAGCCAACGTCCCGGGACAGGGTGGAATAACTATGGCTACACCTTC.

The chain is built from TRBV14 and TRBJ1-6; D remains ambiguous. The CDR3 sequence is 15 residues long. Trimming left V 3 bases short and J 2 bases short, with 8 bases between. CDR1 and CDR2 from the germline V gene are SGHDN and FVKESK. CDR3 sequence: CASSHLGAYNSPLHF. The DNA of the CDR3 is TGTGCCAGCAGCCATCTGGGAGCCTATAATTCACCCCTCCACTTT.

The chain combines TRBV12-3 or TRBV12-4 with TRBJ2-7; the D gene is possibly TRBD1 (5 bases). This CDR3 has 15 residues. Trimming removed 1 base at V and 3 bases at J, with 13 bases between. The DNA of the CDR3 is TGTGCCAGCAGTTTAGGGCTAGTGGGGCTCTACGAGCAGTACTTC. Its protein is CASSLGLVGLYEQYF.

The chain uses TRBV5-4 and TRBJ2-3; maybe TRBD2 (6 bases). The germline V gene has CDR1 SGHNT and CDR2 YYREEE (reference sequence). With 4 bases removed from V and 3 bases from J, the gap between germline ends came to 18 bases. CDR3 size: 16 residues. As DNA, the CDR3 is TGTGCCAGCAGCCGCGGCGGGGAGTATCGGACAGATACGCAGTATTTT. Translated: CASSRGGEYRTDTQYF.

A few counts support this clonotype. The chain links TRBV12-3 or TRBV12-4 to TRBJ2-7; a weak D match, TRBD1 (5 bases). The CDR3 runs 18 residues. V lost 1 base, J lost 0 bases, and 19 bases lay in between. The CDR3 region is CASSLGIWTPVSSYEQYF. Here the CDR3 DNA reads TGTGCCAGCAGTTTAGGCATTTGGACACCCGTGAGCTCCTACGAGCAGTACTTC.

To note about this clonotype: One end of the junction is discordant with germline, which a read error may explain. The rearrangement joins TRBV28 to TRBJ2-6, with TRBD2 matching 14 bases. The CDR3 consists of 19 residues. The germline V gene encodes CDR1 MDHEN and CDR2 SYDVKM. The CDR3 bases are TGTGCCAGCAGTTGGGGGACTAGCGGGGGATTCTCTGAGGCCAACGTCCTGACTTTC. It is translated as CASSWGTSGGFSEANVLTF.

The chain uses TRBV28 and TRBJ1-1; D remains unclear. There are 13 residues in the CDR3. Between the trimmed V and J ends, which lost 2 bases and 13 bases, there was a span of 17 bases. Germline-derived CDR1 and CDR2 are MDHEN and SYDVKM. In DNA, the CDR3 is TGTGCCAGCAGTTTACTGTGGGGTTCCATGCTTTTCTTT. Its protein is CASSLLWGSMLFF.

This chain uses TRBV5-1 with TRBJ1-2; perhaps TRBD1 as D (5 bases). V shed 4 bases and J shed 11 bases, with 18 bases lying between them. Germline CDR1 reads SGHRS; CDR2 reads YFSETQ. This CDR3 contains 13 residues. The CDR3 DNA reads as TGCGCCAGCAGCGCGGGGACCCCCAGACGATACACCTTC. This codes for CASSAGTPRRYTF.

This chain uses TRBV10-2 with TRBJ2-1; TRBD2 might be the D (6 bases). CDR3 length: 18 residues. Trimming left V 6 bases short and J 0 bases short, with 21 bases between. CDR1 and CDR2 from the germline V gene are WSHSY and SAAADI. CDR3 amino acids: CASRASVRELSSYNEQFF. The CDR3 nucleotides read TGCGCCAGCAGGGCTAGCGTACGAGAACTGAGCTCCTACAATGAGCAGTTCTTC.

The sample holds one count of this clonotype. The chain employs TRBV12-5 and TRBJ2-7, with TRBD2 identical over 9 bases. The CDR3 contains 16 residues. Germline V gives CDR1 LGHNT, CDR2 FRNRAP. V was clipped by 5 bases and J by 2 bases; unmatched bases: 10. The CDR3 DNA reads as TGTGCTAGTGGTGGTCACCGGCTAGCGGGGACCTACGAGCAGTACTTC. Encoded protein: CASGGHRLAGTYEQYF.

The chain uses TRBV10-3 and TRBJ2-7; possibly TRBD1 for D (6 bases). V lost 1 base, J lost 2 bases, and 9 bases lay in between. The CDR3 runs to 14 residues. CDR1 and CDR2 from the germline V gene are ENHRY and SYGVKD. CDR3 sequence (DNA): TGTGCCATCAGTGAGTTGGACAGAACCTACGAGCAGTACTTC. Its protein product is CAISELDRTYEQYF.

J is TRBJ2-1 and V is TRBV20-1; 8 bases line up with TRBD2. After removal of 6 bases from V and 9 bases from J, the junction contained 13 bases not matched to a gene. CDR3 size: 14 residues. CDR1 and CDR2 (germline): DFQATT, SNEGSKA (reference sequence). DNA for the CDR3: TGCAGTGCGTATTCCTCGGGGGGGGCAGGTGAGCAGTTCTTC. Amino acids: CSAYSSGGAGEQFF.

The V gene is TRBV27, the J gene TRBJ2-4; 8 positions agree with TRBD2. The J call may be incorrect, as the DNA end agrees better with TRBJ2-7. The germline gives CDR1 MNHEY, CDR2 SMNVEV (reference sequence). CDR3 length: 16 residues. In DNA, the CDR3 is TGTGCCAGCTGTTCAGTCCGCGGGACTAGGTTCTACGAGCAGTACTTC. Its translation: CASCSVRGTRFYEQYF.

This clonotype was observed a handful of times. The chain is built from TRBV20-1 and TRBJ2-7, with D tentatively TRBD1 (6 bases). The germline CDR1 and CDR2 sequences are DFQATT and SNEGSKA (reference sequence). The CDR3 spans 15 residues. Between the trimmed V and J ends, which lost 5 bases and 4 bases, there was a span of 21 bases. The CDR3 protein is CSAFNRAVSGYEQYF. The CDR3 coding sequence is TGCAGTGCTTTCAACAGGGCCGTCTCGGGTTACGAGCAGTACTTC.

The chain uses TRBV29-1 and TRBJ2-1; possibly TRBD1 for D (6 bases). The CDR3 consists of 15 residues. The V and J ends lost 7 bases and 6 bases respectively, with 22 bases between them. Germline V gives CDR1 SQVTM, CDR2 ANQGSEA. Here the CDR3 reads CSAGRSGGAVNEQFF. The CDR3 nucleotides read TGCAGCGCTGGCCGCAGTGGGGGCGCGGTCAATGAGCAGTTCTTC.

This clonotype was observed a handful of times. The V gene is TRBV6-1, the J gene TRBJ2-5; D may be TRBD2 (6 bases). The DNA matches TRBJ2-7 better at its end, which makes the J call doubtful. The germline V gene encodes CDR1 MNHNS and CDR2 SASEGT. The CDR3 totals 13 residues. The CDR3 sequence: CASSGGTRDEQYF. The CDR3 bases are TGTGCCAGCAGTGGTGGGACTCGGGACGAGCAGTACTTC.

This clonotype was observed a single time. The chain couples TRBV12-3 or TRBV12-4 to TRBJ2-7, with D perhaps TRBD1 (6 bases). V was shortened by 2 bases and J by 2 bases, with 16 bases between the two germline ends. This CDR3 has 16 residues. CDR3 sequence reads: CASSLNRGHGPYEQYF. CDR3 DNA: TGTGCCAGCAGTTTAAACCGGGGACACGGACCCTACGAGCAGTACTTC.

The chain uses TRBV14 and TRBJ1-6, with D unresolved. The CDR3 has 13 amino acids. The V end was cut by 0 bases, the J end by 15 bases, with 12 bases between. CDR1 SGHDN and CDR2 FVKESK come from the germline V gene. The DNA of the CDR3 is TGTGCCAGCAGCCAAGATCGGTTACGGGGCCTCCACTTT. It is translated as CASSQDRLRGLHF.